The next 20 T cell receptor beta chains were all read from a single sample in a study of type 1 regulatory T cells. Their target antigens are unknown. TCRdb re-called the reads through MiXCR, storing one row per CDR3 protein. This table holds about 42,000 distinct CDR3 sequences, 9% to 15% found once. Sequenced material: cultured non-Tr1 T cells, either the whole culture or a sorted T cell fraction (not recorded which). These receptors were collected from a human donor in good health.

This clonotype was found a few times. The V gene is TRBV7-9, the J gene TRBJ2-3, with 7 nucleotides matching TRBD1. Per the germline V gene, CDR1 is SEHNR and CDR2 is FQNEAQ (reference sequence). With V trimmed by 5 bases and J by 0 bases, 5 bases remained unmatched. This CDR3 spans 15 amino acids. This chain's CDR3 is CASSPGQVSTDTQYF. The CDR3 nucleotides are TGTGCCAGCAGCCCCGGACAGGTCAGCACAGATACGCAGTATTTT.

This clonotype was recorded many times. This sequence joins TRBV10-3 and TRBJ1-6, with D uncertain. Germline assignment: CDR1 ENHRY and CDR2 SYGVKD. The CDR3 covers 15 residues. With 4 bases removed from V and 8 bases from J, the gap between germline ends came to 15 bases. The CDR3 protein is CAISAGLQADSPLHF. The CDR3 DNA sequence: TGTGCCATCAGTGCGGGTTTGCAGGCTGATTCACCCCTCCACTTT.

The gene calls are TRBV7-2 and TRBJ2-3, with TRBD1 matching 8 bases. V shed 3 bases and J 0 bases; nucleotides not matched to a gene: 2. Germline V gene lookup returns CDR1 SGHTA and CDR2 FQGNSA. The CDR3 has 15 residues. CDR3 sequence (DNA): TGTGCCAGCAGCTTTGGACAGGGTAGCACAGATACGCAGTATTTT. Its translation: CASSFGQGSTDTQYF.

On this clonotype: This is likely a read error, given that the CDR3 carries no conserved phenylalanine or tryptophan at its end. This chain uses TRBV20-1 with TRBJ2-7; 8 nucleotides line up with TRBD1. CDR1 and CDR2 (germline): DFQATT, SNEGSKA (reference sequence). The CDR3 extends over 12 amino acids. The V gene end was trimmed by 5 bases and the J gene end by 3 bases; junction bases not matched to a gene: 3. The DNA of the CDR3 is TGCAGTGCTCAAGGACAGGGCTACGAGCAGTACCTC. It yields the protein CSAQGQGYEQYL.

This clonotype was detected many times. The rearrangement links TRBV12-3 or TRBV12-4 to TRBJ2-1; 9 bases agree with TRBD2. CDR3 length equals 15 residues. J lost 3 bases, V lost 5 bases, and 5 bases had no gene match. The CDR3 sequence is CASSIRLADYNEQFF. CDR3 sequence (DNA): TGTGCCAGCAGTATTCGACTAGCGGACTACAATGAGCAGTTCTTC.

This sequence joins TRBV20-1 and TRBJ1-2; tentative D call: TRBD1 (6 bases). Germline CDR1 and CDR2: DFQATT and SNEGSKA (reference sequence). Deletions cut 3 bases from V and 7 bases from J, with 12 bases between. This CDR3 region has 12 residues. The DNA for the CDR3 is TGCAGTGCTAGTGCACAGGGCCTTGGCTACACCTTC. Translation: CSASAQGLGYTF.

This clonotype was seen more than once but under ten times. V and J are TRBV24-1 and TRBJ1-1; maybe TRBD1 (6 bases). The CDR3 is 14 amino acids. V was clipped by 12 bases and J by 0 bases, with 16 bases between them. Germline-derived CDR1 and CDR2 are KGHDR and SFDVKD. The DNA for the CDR3 is TGTGCCGTGGGCCCCGGGACAATGAACACTGAAGCTTTCTTT. Translated, it gives CAVGPGTMNTEAFF.

In its sample, this clonotype was seen a few times. The genes are TRBV5-1 and TRBJ2-6; maybe TRBD2 (5 bases). Trimming took 3 bases from V and 0 from J, leaving 16 bases between them. Germline CDR1 and CDR2: SGHRS and YFSETQ. The CDR3 is made up of 18 amino acids. In DNA, the CDR3 is TGCGCCAGCAGCTATACCCCACGTGGGAGCTCTGGGGCCAACGTCCTGACTTTC. Protein sequence: CASSYTPRGSSGANVLTF.

This clonotype was detected many times. V gene TRBV5-6 combines with J gene TRBJ2-3, with 15 bases lining up with TRBD2. The V and J ends lost 6 bases and 1 base, in that order; junction bases with no gene match: 6. The CDR3 has 17 residues. From germline, CDR1 is SGHDT and CDR2 YYEEEE. The CDR3 region has the DNA TGTGCCAGCACCGGGACTAGCGGGAGGCTTGGCACAGATACGCAGTATTTT. This gives the protein CASTGTSGRLGTDTQYF.

In its sample, this clonotype was seen a few times. The chain joins TRBV9 to TRBJ2-1, with 12 bases that match TRBD2. V was clipped by 2 bases and J by 6 bases; unmatched bases: 3. Per the germline V gene, CDR1 is SGDLS and CDR2 is YYNGEE. The CDR3 is 15 residues long. The CDR3 DNA sequence: TGTGCCAGCAGCGTCCGACTAGCGGGGGCCAATGAGCAGTTCTTC. Translating it yields CASSVRLAGANEQFF.

This clonotype was counted ten times or more. This chain connects TRBV7-3 to TRBJ2-2, with a tentative D call TRBD1 (7 bases). The CDR3 runs 14 residues. Trimming removed 6 bases at V and 5 bases at J, with 13 bases between. From germline, CDR1 is SGHTA and CDR2 FQGTGA. In nucleotides, the CDR3 is TGTGCCAGCAGAGAACCAGGGGGGACCGGGGAGCTGTTTTTT. The encoded protein is CASREPGGTGELFF. Using reference TRBV7-3 and TRBJ2-2 for the parts outside the CDR3, the full variable domain is GAGVSQTPSNKVTEKGKYVELRCDPISGHTALYWYRQSLGQGPEFLIYFQGTGAADDSGLPNDRFFAVRPEGSVSTLKIQRTERGDSAVYLCASREPGGTGELFFGEGSRLTVL.

In this sample, this clonotype turned up many times. CDR3 nucleotide sequence: TGCGCCAGCAGTTCTAGCGGGATTGCTTACGAGCAGTACTTC. It yields the protein CASSSSGIAYEQYF. This chain joins TRBV5-1 and TRBJ2-7; 9 bases fit TRBD2. The CDR3 has 14 residues. The germline gives CDR1 SGHRS, CDR2 YFSETQ. V lost 5 bases to trimming and J lost 4 bases; unmatched junction nucleotides: 7.

The V and J genes are TRBV29-1 and TRBJ2-3; 14 bases match TRBD2. This CDR3 has 15 amino acids. The V gene's germline CDR1 is SQVTM and CDR2 ANQGSEA. Trimming removed 4 bases from V and 6 bases from J; junction bases left unmatched: 6. The CDR3 DNA reads as TGCAGCGTTGTCCCGACTAGCGGGAGGGCGGATACGCAGTATTTT. This translates into CSVVPTSGRADTQYF.

The table lists this clonotype with a few counts. J is TRBJ1-3 and V is TRBV18, with D maybe TRBD1 (5 bases). The CDR3 is 16 residues long. V lost 3 bases, J lost 0 bases, and 12 bases lay in between. Germline CDR1 KGHSH, CDR2 LQKENI. CDR3 residues: CASSPTAGGSGNTIYF. Here the CDR3 DNA reads TGTGCCAGCTCACCCACCGCCGGGGGCTCTGGAAACACCATATATTTT. Full variable domain (missing parts from reference TRBV18 and TRBJ1-3): NAGVMQNPRHLVRRRGQEARLRCSPMKGHSHVYWYRQLPEEGLKFMVYLQKENIIDESGMPKERFSAEFPKEGPSILRIQQVVRGDSAAYFCASSPTAGGSGNTIYFGEGSWLTVV.

The sample holds a few counts of this clonotype. This rearrangement joins TRBV18 to TRBJ2-5; the match to TRBD2 covers 10 bases. Trimming cost V 0 bases and J 5 bases; bases outside gene matches: 3. Germline V lookup: CDR1 KGHSH, CDR2 LQKENI. The CDR3 runs to 15 residues. The chain's CDR3 is CASSPPASGSETQYF. In DNA, the CDR3 is TGTGCCAGCTCACCACCGGCTAGCGGGAGCGAGACCCAGTACTTC.

This clonotype was counted at least ten times. The chain has TRBV5-1 and TRBJ2-5; perhaps TRBD1 as D (5 bases). Germline V gives CDR1 SGHRS, CDR2 YFSETQ. This CDR3 has 11 amino acids. Trimming shortened V by 5 bases and J by 4 bases, and 6 bases separated the two germline ends. This chain's CDR3 is CASRGPETQYF. The CDR3, as DNA: TGCGCCAGCAGGGGGCCAGAGACCCAGTACTTC. Complete variable domain (other parts from reference TRBV5-1 and TRBJ2-5): KAGVTQTPRYLIKTRGQQVTLSCSPISGHRSVSWYQQTPGQGLQFLFEYFSETQRNKGNFPGRFSGRQFSNSRSEMNVSTLELGDSALYLCASRGPETQYFGPGTRLLVL.

The rearrangement joins TRBV20-1 to TRBJ2-3, with 14 bases lining up with TRBD2. Germline assignment: CDR1 DFQATT and CDR2 SNEGSKA (reference sequence). The CDR3 spans 18 residues. The J segment lost 4 bases and the V segment lost 1 base, leaving 10 bases of the junction unmatched. CDR3 residues: CSARVGGLAGVLADTQYF. CDR3 DNA sequence: TGCAGTGCTAGAGTCGGGGGACTAGCGGGAGTCCTTGCAGATACGCAGTATTTT.

V gene TRBV7-2 combines with J gene TRBJ2-7; maybe TRBD2 (6 bases). With 6 bases removed from V and 2 bases from J, the gap between germline ends came to 17 bases. The CDR3 runs to 15 residues. CDR1 is SGHTA, CDR2 FQGNSA, per germline. CDR3 sequence: CASSTGLAAPYEQYF. The CDR3, as DNA: TGTGCCAGCAGTACCGGGTTAGCGGCCCCCTACGAGCAGTACTTC.

This chain connects TRBV7-9 to TRBJ2-6; 7 bases map to TRBD1. The germline V gene encodes CDR1 SEHNR and CDR2 FQNEAQ (reference sequence). The CDR3 is 16 amino acids. V lost 8 bases to trimming and J lost 0 bases; unmatched junction nucleotides: 7. The CDR3 DNA reads TGTGCCAGCCCGGGACAGATGAACTCTGGGGCCAACGTCCTGACTTTC. Protein: CASPGQMNSGANVLTF.

This clonotype was counted ten times or more. V is TRBV6-6 and J is TRBJ1-2; possible D gene TRBD1, 6 bases. The V end was cut by 6 bases, the J end by 8 bases, with 16 bases between. CDR1 MNHNY and CDR2 SVGAGI come from the germline V gene (reference sequence). The CDR3 contains 13 residues. DNA of the CDR3: TGTGCCAGCAGGCCAAACGGGGGCGAGGGCTACACCTTC. Its protein is CASRPNGGEGYTF.